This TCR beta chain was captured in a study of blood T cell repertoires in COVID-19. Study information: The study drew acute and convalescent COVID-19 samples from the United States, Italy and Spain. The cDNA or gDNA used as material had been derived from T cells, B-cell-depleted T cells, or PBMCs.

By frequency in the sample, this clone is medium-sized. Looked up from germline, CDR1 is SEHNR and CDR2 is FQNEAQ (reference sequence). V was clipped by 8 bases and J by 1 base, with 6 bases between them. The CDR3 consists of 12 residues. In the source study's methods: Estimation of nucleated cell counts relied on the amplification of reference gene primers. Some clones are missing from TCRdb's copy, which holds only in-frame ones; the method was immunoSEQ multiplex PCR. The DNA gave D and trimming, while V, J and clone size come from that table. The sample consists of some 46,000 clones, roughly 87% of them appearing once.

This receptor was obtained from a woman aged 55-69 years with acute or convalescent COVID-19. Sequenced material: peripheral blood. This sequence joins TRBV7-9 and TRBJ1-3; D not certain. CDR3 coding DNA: TGTGCCAGCTTCAAATCTGGAAACACCATATATTTT. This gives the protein CASFKSGNTIYF.